The present TCR beta chain was sequenced within a study of blood T cells in healthy people across ages. The CDR3 sequence is 13 residues long. The germline V and J ends were trimmed by 3 bases and 6 bases, with 11 bases remaining between them. Per germline, CDR1 SQVTM and CDR2 ANQGSEA. A J-beta primer mix and a sample-barcoded 5' primer were used in a second PCR of roughly 7 to 12 cycles. TCRdb recomputed calls from the 5' RACE reads with MiXCR, one row per CDR3 protein. Of about 970,000 distinct CDR3 sequences in the sample, about 53% were seen once. The TCR was taken from a woman aged 60-75 years in good health. This rearrangement joins TRBV29-1 to TRBJ2-2; TRBD1 is a possible D gene (6 bases). Material: blood. CDR3 DNA: TGCAGCGTTGATAGGGGGTCCCCCGGGGAGCTGTTTTTT. Its protein product is CSVDRGSPGELFF.